Shown below are 17 T cell receptor beta chains from a single sample sequenced in a study of shared clonotypes between healthy human individuals. Libraries were prepared by immunoSEQ multiplex PCR; TCRdb keeps only in-frame clonotypes and omits some of them. In the table there are roughly 2.4 million clones, 90% to 96% of which are singletons. The sample comprised naive CD4+ T cells sorted from blood. Subset reported: CD45RA+ positively selected. The receptors were sampled from a man aged 18 to 30 in good health.

The rearrangement joins TRBV28 to TRBJ1-4, with a weak D call TRBD1 (6 bases). Germline CDR1 and CDR2: MDHEN and SYDVKM. Between the trimmed V and J ends, which lost 6 bases and 2 bases, there was a span of 10 bases. This CDR3 is built from 14 residues. This chain's CDR3 is CASSKTGTNEKLFF. In DNA, the CDR3 is TGTGCCAGCAGCAAGACAGGTACTAATGAAAAACTGTTTTTT.

V usage is TRBV13 and J usage is TRBJ2-2; the match to TRBD2 covers 11 bases. CDR1 is PRHDT, CDR2 FYEKMQ, per germline (reference sequence). This CDR3 comprises 17 residues. V trimming: 4 bases; J trimming: 0 bases; junction bases outside the gene matches: 4. The CDR3 nucleotides are TGTGCCAGCAGCTCCTCTAGCGGGGGGTCGAACACCGGGGAGCTGTTTTTT. It encodes CASSSSSGGSNTGELFF.

This clone was observed a single time. The chain uses TRBV28 and TRBJ1-5; TRBD1 aligns across 7 bases. The CDR3 has 15 residues. Germline lookup yields CDR1 MDHEN and CDR2 SYDVKM. J gave up 7 bases and V 3 bases, and 9 bases lay outside the gene matches. The DNA for the CDR3 is TGTGCCAGCAGTTTGGTCCAGGGGGTCGTCCAGCCCCAGCATTTT. Translating gives CASSLVQGVVQPQHF.

J is TRBJ2-1 and V is TRBV5-1, with D tentatively TRBD1 (6 bases). Germline V gene lookup returns CDR1 SGHRS and CDR2 YFSETQ. V lost 2 bases, J lost 4 bases, and 10 bases lay in between. The CDR3 totals 14 residues. The CDR3 nucleotides are TGCGCCAGCAGCTTAAATACAGGGTACAATGAGCAGTTCTTC. Amino acids: CASSLNTGYNEQFF.

The V call is TRBV25-1, the J call TRBJ2-7; the match to TRBD1 covers 11 bases. This CDR3 is 14 amino acids long. Germline V CDR1 and CDR2: MGHDK, SYGVNS. With 6 bases clipped from V and 4 bases from J, the junction kept 5 bases outside the gene matches. This CDR3 reads CASSRGTGGYEQYF. The CDR3 bases are TGTGCCAGCAGCAGAGGGACAGGGGGGTACGAGCAGTACTTC.

J is TRBJ2-2 and V is TRBV5-6; D unresolved. Trimming took off 4 bases at V and 3 bases at J, with 10 bases between the two ends. The germline V gene has CDR1 SGHDT and CDR2 YYEEEE. The CDR3 is 14 residues long. The CDR3 sequence is CASSGLGYTGELFF. The DNA of the CDR3 is TGTGCCAGCAGCGGTCTTGGGTACACCGGGGAGCTGTTTTTT.

The rearrangement joins TRBV6-1 to TRBJ1-2, with 12 nucleotides matching TRBD1. Germline CDR1 and CDR2: MNHNS and SASEGT. Trimming took 8 bases from V and 8 from J; bases not matched to a gene: 9. The CDR3 covers 14 residues. CDR3 loop: CASQGGQGAPGYTF. In DNA form, the CDR3 reads TGTGCCAGCCAGGGGGGACAGGGGGCGCCGGGCTACACCTTC.

In the case of this clone: The sample contains more than one DNA sequence encoding this CDR3. The chain uses TRBV29-1 and TRBJ1-1; D unresolved. The CDR3 loop spans 11 amino acids. Per germline, CDR1 SQVTM and CDR2 ANQGSEA. V shed 4 bases and J shed 2 bases, with 5 bases lying between them. CDR3 loop: CSVVVNTEAFF. The CDR3 DNA reads as TGCAGCGTTGTGGTAAACACTGAAGCTTTCTTT.

This clone was detected only once. The chain links TRBV28 to TRBJ1-1; D gene unclear. There are 12 residues in the CDR3. The V gene lost 10 bases and the J gene lost 7 bases, with 16 bases spanning the gap. Germline values: CDR1 MDHEN, CDR2 SYDVKM. CDR3 DNA: TGTGCCATCAACCAACGGACCCGTGAAGCTTTCTTT. Amino acid sequence: CAINQRTREAFF.

The J gene is TRBJ2-7, the V gene TRBV6-5; perhaps TRBD1 as D (6 bases). This CDR3 is 14 amino acids long. Germline V gene sequence: CDR1 MNHEY, CDR2 SVGAGI. V was shortened by 2 bases and J by 4 bases, with 12 bases between the two germline ends. CDR3 protein: CASSYRPGAYEQYF. The DNA of the CDR3 is TGTGCCAGCAGTTACAGACCAGGGGCGTACGAGCAGTACTTC.

This sequence joins TRBV28 and TRBJ1-3; D unclear. Trimming left V 7 bases short and J 7 bases short, with 11 bases between. The CDR3 is 12 residues long. Germline V gives CDR1 MDHEN, CDR2 SYDVKM. Here the CDR3 reads CASTAGPNTIYF. The CDR3 DNA sequence: TGTGCCAGCACGGCCGGCCCGAACACCATATATTTT.

The rearrangement links TRBV5-1 to TRBJ2-5, with D perhaps matching TRBD2 (7 bases). Germline V gene lookup returns CDR1 SGHRS and CDR2 YFSETQ. Trimming cost V 4 bases and J 1 base, with 14 bases left between them. This CDR3 is 15 amino acids long. The CDR3: CASSPGGGAQETQYF. In DNA form, the CDR3 reads TGCGCCAGCAGCCCGGGTGGGGGGGCCCAAGAGACCCAGTACTTC.

This chain joins TRBV25-1 and TRBJ2-7, with 7 bases that match TRBD1. CDR1 MGHDK and CDR2 SYGVNS come from the germline V gene. The CDR3 has 13 amino acids. With 6 bases clipped from V and 1 base from J, the junction kept 3 bases outside the gene matches. CDR3 loop: CASRGTDSYEQYF. CDR3 coding DNA: TGTGCCAGCAGGGGGACAGATTCCTACGAGCAGTACTTC.

V and J are TRBV5-1 and TRBJ2-7, with TRBD1 matching over 9 bases. The ends lost 0 bases at V and 2 bases at J; junction bases unmatched: 9. Germline V gene data show CDR1 as SGHRS and CDR2 as YFSETQ. The CDR3 is 17 residues long. CDR3 DNA: TGCGCCAGCAGCTTGGATCCATCCGGGACAGGGACCTACGAGCAGTACTTC. Protein product: CASSLDPSGTGTYEQYF.

The chain combines TRBV5-4 with TRBJ1-2, with D uncertain. Trimming shortened V by 1 base and J by 0 bases, and 16 bases separated the two germline ends. Germline values: CDR1 SGHNT, CDR2 YYREEE (reference sequence). There are 17 residues in the CDR3. Here the CDR3 DNA reads TGTGCCAGCAGCTTGTCTGGCGCAGGCGATACTAACTATGGCTACACCTTC. Protein product: CASSLSGAGDTNYGYTF.

The rearrangement uses TRBV5-1 and TRBJ2-3; 10 bases match TRBD2. Germline V gene sequence: CDR1 SGHRS, CDR2 YFSETQ. This CDR3 has 16 amino acids. Trimming removed 3 bases from V and 2 bases from J; junction bases left unmatched: 6. The CDR3 DNA follows: TGCGCCAGCAGCTCGGGGGGACTAGCGTTCACAGATACGCAGTATTTT. It encodes CASSSGGLAFTDTQYF.

V is TRBV7-2 and J is TRBJ2-7; no clear D. CDR1 and CDR2 from the germline V gene are SGHTA and FQGNSA. V lost 1 base and J lost 4, with 11 bases in between. The CDR3 length is 14 residues. The CDR3 nucleotides are TGTGCCAGCAGCTTAGGCCCACTACAATACGAGCAGTACTTC. It specifies CASSLGPLQYEQYF.